These T cell receptor beta chains were read from a single sample in a study of shared T cell receptors in the human thymus. Sequenced by immunoSEQ multiplex PCR; TCRdb stores in-frame clones only, minus some. The table has roughly 560,000 clones, roughly 74% seen once. This sample also belongs to another study, concerning human thymus T cells.

The sequencing sample was made of thymocytes. The receptors were gathered from a boy in the first two years of life with a congenital heart defect. The CDR3 runs from the conserved cysteine through the conserved F or W.

TRBV15	18	TRBJ2-3	CATSTPTSPRGSTDTQYF
TRBV27	17	TRBJ2-2	CASSSPDRDLNTGELFF
TRBV4-2	19	TRBJ2-3	CASSQETLRLGTSTDTQYF
TRBV10-3	13	TRBJ2-5	CAIMREVQETQYF
TRBV19	16	TRBJ2-3	CASSIASGRAPNTQYF
TRBV4-3	17	TRBJ2-1	CASSQVGARTGWHEQFF
TRBV29-1	12	TRBJ2-1	CSVGLAAGGWFF
TRBV20-1	11	TRBJ1-2	CSGGTSGGYTF
TRBV27	15	TRBJ1-4	CATGDRDATNEKLFF
TRBV4-3	13	TRBJ2-1	CASSQATSYEQFF
TRBV11-2	15	TRBJ2-1	CASSLGTSRPNEQFF
TRBV2	17	TRBJ2-7	CASSEVDRTSGNYEQYF
TRBV6-1	14	TRBJ1-5	CASSERNSNQPQHF
TRBV6-5	13	TRBJ2-7	CASSAEGSYEQYF
TRBV9	16	TRBJ2-2	CASSVGDRAGTGELFF
TRBV30	14	TRBJ2-7	CAWSVRASSYEQYF
TRBV6-6	16	TRBJ2-1	CASSHYQRWGDNEQFF
TRBV12-5	18	TRBJ2-1	CASGLVREGLEAYNEQFF
TRBV4-1	15	TRBJ2-5	CASSPLAGKEETQYF
TRBV27	14	TRBJ2-7	CASSPPTGVYEQYF
TRBV4-2	17	TRBJ1-1	CASSQQSRTGMNTEAFF
TRBV30	16	TRBJ2-7	CAWSVRAGEGFDEQYF
TRBV10-1	14	TRBJ2-7	CASSGAGSSYEQYF
TRBV9	18	TRBJ2-5	CASSVGSLAGEKGKTQYF
TRBV5-8	19	TRBJ2-5	CASSLGYFFRGQTQETQYF
TRBV21-1	17	TRBJ2-1	CASSKGVQGASYNEQFF
TRBV11-3	18	TRBJ2-3	CASSLVSSGRGITDTQYF
TRBV10-2	12	TRBJ2-7	CASSEQVYEQYF
TRBV27	16	TRBJ2-2	CASSQGQGARPGELFF
TRBV5-1	17	TRBJ2-1	CASKGTGGPSSYNEQFF
TRBV28	15	TRBJ2-1	CASSLWGQSPGQEIF
TRBV15	14	TRBJ2-7	CATSGDRGAYEQYF
TRBV5-1	14	TRBJ1-1	CASSSDRESAEAFF
TRBV5-6	16	TRBJ2-1	CASSLWREGRGNEQFF
TRBV7-8	16	TRBJ1-2	CASSFPGTGEGYGYTF
TRBV7-9	15	TRBJ2-5	CASSLAGLAQETQYF
TRBV6-5	12	TRBJ2-5	CASSSPGETQYF
TRBV7-9	16	TRBJ2-2	CASSLPLLAGVGELFF
TRBV18	16	TRBJ2-5	CASSPSGTGGDETQYF
TRBV28	14	TRBJ1-1	CASSSDRGRTEAFF
TRBV7-8	19	TRBJ2-3	CASSLSGPPSTGRADTQYF
TRBV11-2	15	TRBJ2-5	CASSSSQGSQETQYF
TRBV4-3	16	TRBJ2-1	CASSQDLGDSYNEQFF
TRBV7-6	17	TRBJ2-7	CASSLFAPGDRSYEQYF
TRBV4-2	16	TRBJ2-1	CASSHNRASGPNEQFF
TRBV4-3	15	TRBJ1-2	CASNPGRASNYGYTF
TRBV27	15	TRBJ2-5	CASSPRVWDKETQYF
TRBV7-2	14	TRBJ1-1	CASSLGGQGTEAFF
TRBV6-1	16	TRBJ2-7	CASSASWDRVSYEQYF
TRBV6-5	15	TRBJ2-1	CASSLASRPPHEQFF
TRBV4-3	12	TRBJ2-7	CASSRDSYEQYF
TRBV6-5	15	TRBJ2-3	CASSYSRGRTDTQYF
TRBV19	14	TRBJ2-4	CASSEQLAKNIQYF
TRBV27	12	TRBJ1-2	CASRKGVGGYTF
TRBV28	17	TRBJ2-7	CASSPSRWGGPTYEQYF
TRBV7-2	15	TRBJ2-7	CASSLVGQGVYEQYF
TRBV19	20	TRBJ1-5	CASSIDLVHAGAPYNQPQHF
TRBV25-1	14	TRBJ2-7	CASTQGTTSYEQYF
TRBV30	14	TRBJ2-1	CAWRGSDRENEQFF